The rows below give T cell receptor beta chains drawn from one sample of a study of T-cell reconstitution after alpha-beta-depleted transplantation in children. Using its own MiXCR run on the PCR reads, TCRdb lists one record per CDR3 protein. The table records 330,000 or so distinct CDR3 sequences, over 7.5% of them present only once. Here the sequenced sample was peripheral blood, taken 360 days after TCRalphabeta/CD19-depleted stem cell transplant. The origin of the receptors is a female patient aged 2-15 years who had a stem cell transplant for Fanconi anemia, so the T cells may come from the graft donor. Each CDR3 is given with its conserved first and last residue. Each record gives: J gene, V gene, CDR3 protein.

j_gene: TRBJ2-7; v_gene: TRBV15; CDR3aa: CATSRARSGYEQYF
j_gene: TRBJ2-7; v_gene: TRBV4-2; CDR3aa: CASSQEGLAGGFNEQYF
j_gene: TRBJ2-3; v_gene: TRBV28; CDR3aa: CASTAFGTGLGTDTQYF
j_gene: TRBJ2-1; v_gene: TRBV3-1; CDR3aa: CASSQSVGTSSYNEQFF
j_gene: TRBJ2-3; v_gene: TRBV9; CDR3aa: CASSARLATDTQYF
j_gene: TRBJ2-2; v_gene: TRBV6-5; CDR3aa: CASSYGVNTGELFF
j_gene: TRBJ1-6; v_gene: TRBV6-5; CDR3aa: CASSYSRGWTGEGNSPLHF
j_gene: TRBJ2-2; v_gene: TRBV5-1; CDR3aa: CASSLGVNRNTGELFF
j_gene: TRBJ1-4; v_gene: TRBV12-3/TRBV12-4; CDR3aa: CASTMDVRKLFF
j_gene: TRBJ2-5; v_gene: TRBV2; CDR3aa: CASSVYVTRDAQYF
j_gene: TRBJ2-7; v_gene: TRBV2; CDR3aa: CASAYGLAGEGEQYF
j_gene: TRBJ1-2; v_gene: TRBV13; CDR3aa: CASSYRQGAYGYTF
j_gene: TRBJ2-5; v_gene: TRBV30; CDR3aa: CAWGGQEETQYF
j_gene: TRBJ2-7; v_gene: TRBV29-1; CDR3aa: CSVVGFQSYEQYF
j_gene: TRBJ2-7; v_gene: TRBV6-5; CDR3aa: CASSYNGGAIGAYEQYF
j_gene: TRBJ1-1; v_gene: TRBV6-5; CDR3aa: CASSYYPQMNTEAFF
j_gene: TRBJ1-2; v_gene: TRBV6-5; CDR3aa: CASSYLRPNNYGYTF
j_gene: TRBJ2-3; v_gene: TRBV12-3/TRBV12-4; CDR3aa: CASSLLTPSTDTQYF
j_gene: TRBJ1-5; v_gene: TRBV12-3/TRBV12-4; CDR3aa: CASSLAPDQPQHF
j_gene: TRBJ1-2; v_gene: TRBV7-9; CDR3aa: CASLSGIDGYTF
j_gene: TRBJ1-5; v_gene: TRBV6-2/TRBV6-3; CDR3aa: CASSYSSYRQPQHF
j_gene: TRBJ1-2; v_gene: TRBV9; CDR3aa: CASSVAWTGGRYGYTF
j_gene: TRBJ1-2; v_gene: TRBV20-1; CDR3aa: CSARARHYGYTF
j_gene: TRBJ1-6; v_gene: TRBV20-1; CDR3aa: CSAVKPGQDNSPLHF
j_gene: TRBJ1-2; v_gene: TRBV29-1; CDR3aa: CSVEGTGNGYTF
j_gene: TRBJ2-3; v_gene: TRBV20-1; CDR3aa: CSARGRADTQYF
j_gene: TRBJ1-1; v_gene: TRBV6-1; CDR3aa: CANSGPGGTEAFF
j_gene: TRBJ1-1; v_gene: TRBV5-1; CDR3aa: CASSLGGNTEAFF
j_gene: TRBJ2-1; v_gene: TRBV5-1; CDR3aa: CASRLRGFQPGEQFF
j_gene: TRBJ2-5; v_gene: TRBV20-1; CDR3aa: CSAYGGGETQYF
j_gene: TRBJ1-4; v_gene: TRBV7-9; CDR3aa: CASSKSQGAKLFF
j_gene: TRBJ2-3; v_gene: TRBV7-6; CDR3aa: CASSLELSGFNTDTQYF
j_gene: TRBJ2-1; v_gene: TRBV7-8; CDR3aa: CASSPWTSSGSYNEQFF
j_gene: TRBJ2-4; v_gene: TRBV11-2; CDR3aa: CASSHQDRGHIQYF
j_gene: TRBJ2-7; v_gene: TRBV6-5; CDR3aa: CASSHVSGGYSYEQYF
j_gene: TRBJ1-2; v_gene: TRBV6-5; CDR3aa: CASSYRGMGQEFGYTF
j_gene: TRBJ2-2; v_gene: TRBV29-1; CDR3aa: CSVVSGTGELFF
j_gene: TRBJ2-7; v_gene: TRBV27; CDR3aa: CASSLSWLALGEQYF
j_gene: TRBJ2-1; v_gene: TRBV6-4; CDR3aa: CASSDRSFNEQFF
j_gene: TRBJ2-1; v_gene: TRBV6-2/TRBV6-3; CDR3aa: CASSYPSDEQFF
j_gene: TRBJ1-2; v_gene: TRBV11-1; CDR3aa: CASSSGGTGITLTRSGYTF
j_gene: TRBJ1-1; v_gene: TRBV15; CDR3aa: CATSRDLNRDTEAFF
j_gene: TRBJ2-5; v_gene: TRBV5-1; CDR3aa: CASSFRTGKFETQYF
j_gene: TRBJ2-7; v_gene: TRBV15; CDR3aa: CATSREGGSYEQYF
j_gene: TRBJ2-5; v_gene: TRBV11-2; CDR3aa: CASSLGTSGGARQETQYF
j_gene: TRBJ2-1; v_gene: TRBV24-1; CDR3aa: CATSDSRAGPINEQFF